This T cell receptor beta chain was recovered during a study of T cell responses to AZD1222 COVID-19 vaccine. Across the whole study: Pooled in the analysis were second doses at about 4 or about 12 weeks. Study observations and caveats: White British people made up most donors, females outnumbered males, and clonal diversity was possibly underestimated. Targeting of unmutated variant regions was reportedly seen in nearly half of spike-specific TCRs. Vaccine-associated CD4 TCRs spanned spike, dominant at 160-218 and 743-854.

Concerning this clone itself: Its antigen is still unknown.

TCRdb keeps only in-frame clones here, not all; method: immunoSEQ multiplex PCR. The sample contains around 260,000 clones, 93% of which appear only once. This specimen consisted of peripheral blood, obtained on day 0 of AZD1222 vaccination. This receptor was identified in an adult in good health.

CDR3 loop: CASSGDRGTEKLFF. The CDR3 DNA is TGTGCCAGCAGCGGGGACAGGGGGACTGAAAAACTGTTTTTT. J is TRBJ1-4 and V is TRBV11-2; 11 bases are shared with TRBD1. Germline CDR1 SGHAT, CDR2 FQNNGV. This CDR3 is built from 14 residues. The trim removed 5 bases at V and 7 bases at J, leaving 3 bases unmatched.